This T cell receptor beta chain was captured in a study of blood T cell repertoires in COVID-19. Study at large: Spain, Italy and the United States supplied samples that represented acute and convalescent COVID-19. The cDNA or gDNA used as material had been derived from T cells, B-cell-depleted T cells, or PBMCs.

Original analysis: Scientists estimated how many nucleated cells there were by amplifying reference gene primers. Here immunoSEQ multiplex PCR was the method, and the copy in TCRdb shows in-frame clones only, minus some. The DNA was the basis for D and trimming; V, J and clone size are from that table. Here the sample spans roughly 230,000 clones, about 85% being singletons. The CDR3 sequence is 14 residues long. V was cut by 1 base and J by 8 bases, with 14 bases left in between. Germline CDR1 is LGHDT and CDR2 is YNNKEL (reference sequence). The TCR sequence derives from a man aged 35 to 55 with acute or convalescent COVID-19. The chain links TRBV3-1 (or the pseudogene TRBV3-2) to TRBJ1-2; no definite D call. The sequenced material came from peripheral blood. Here the CDR3 DNA reads TGTGCCAGCAGCCAAGCCCGGGGTCGGTGGGGCTACACCTTC. It specifies CASSQARGRWGYTF.